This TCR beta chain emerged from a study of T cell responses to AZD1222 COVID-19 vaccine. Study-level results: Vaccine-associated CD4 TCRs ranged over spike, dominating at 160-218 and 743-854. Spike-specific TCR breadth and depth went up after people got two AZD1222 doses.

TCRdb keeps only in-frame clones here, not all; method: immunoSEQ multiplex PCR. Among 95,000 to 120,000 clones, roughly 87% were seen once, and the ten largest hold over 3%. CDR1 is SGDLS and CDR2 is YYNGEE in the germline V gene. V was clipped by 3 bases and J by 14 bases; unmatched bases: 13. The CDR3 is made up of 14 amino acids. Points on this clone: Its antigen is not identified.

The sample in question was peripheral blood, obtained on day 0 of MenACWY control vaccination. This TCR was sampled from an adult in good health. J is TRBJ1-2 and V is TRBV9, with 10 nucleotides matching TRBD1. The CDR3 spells CASSASGTGVENTF. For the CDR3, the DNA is TGTGCCAGCAGCGCGTCCGGGACAGGGGTAGAGAATACCTTC. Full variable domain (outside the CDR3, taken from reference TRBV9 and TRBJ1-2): DSGVTQTPKHLITATGQRVTLRCSPRSGDLSVYWYQQSLDQGLQFLIQYYNGEERAKGNILERFSAQQFPDLHSELNLSSLELGDSALYFCASSASGTGVENTFGSGTRLTVV.